This T cell receptor (beta chain) was recovered during a study of CD8+CD57+ T cells in acquired aplastic anemia (dated by TCRdb to the late 2010s). Study-wide context: Extracted DNA from sorted CD4+ and CD8+ cells averaged about 2.9 ug, ranging from roughly 0.17 to 27.4 ug. Healthy donor samples averaged roughly 9.8 million reads for CD4+ and around 12 million for CD8+ cells. On the study overall, not on this receptor specifically: Roughly 29 CD8+ CDR3 sequences were found in both patients and controls but appeared to be highly expressed in patients and within the immunodominant clones of the patients. CD8+ Simpson's diversity did not differ significantly between patients and healthy controls (P=0.060).

The germline V gene yields SNHLY for CDR1 and FYNNEI for CDR2. V and J lose 4 bases and 6 bases, and a span of 13 bases separates them. Measured from the cysteine to the phenylalanine, the CDR3 is 15 residues long. The only DNA kept is the CDR3, 45 bases in frame from the first base. Genomic DNA served as template for TCR beta VDJ combination and CDR3 sequence profiling. An Illumina HiSeq 2000 was the platform used for TCR repertoire sequencing. Turning to the authors' computational methods: Repertoires were assessed using TRBV/TRBJ rearrangement plots, CDR3 size and DJ length profiles, and Simpson's diversity index. Whichever DNA sequence was most abundant in the deep sequencing data was defined as the immunodominant clone. CDR3 amino acid sequences were checked for sharing across subjects and were also compared against the VDJdb database and published repertoires. In-frame beta chains were kept once TCRdb had trimmed the public reads at Q25 with fastp and called clones with MiXCR. Records with the same CDR3 protein are collapsed into one entry carrying the most frequent genes and DNA. The authors' filters were not applied to this entry. For this sample there are roughly 81,000 distinct CDR3 sequences; approximately 45% appear just once. The leading ten clones occupy 66% of the sample.

Details on this clonotype: What this receptor recognizes is not known. One base away there is no much larger clone; base qualities are not given.

The study deep-sequenced TCR repertoires of sorted CD4+ and CD8+ blood T cells from severe aplastic anemia patients and healthy subjects. Ficoll-Paque density gradient centrifugation was used to isolate peripheral blood mononuclear cells. Before DNA extraction, CD4+ and CD8+ T cells were sorted by FACS or by magnetic beads. Sequences were obtained from sorted CD4+, CD8+, or CD8+CD57+ T cells (not recorded which) from PBMCs. The chain joins TRBV2 to TRBJ1-6; TRBD1 is possibly the D segment (5 matching bases). This TCR was sampled from a human donor in good health, serving as a control. This receptor carries the CDR3 CASSGGNWGNSPLHF. The DNA sequence is TGTGCCAGCAGTGGGGGGAATTGGGGTAATTCACCCCTCCACTTT. The CDR3, completed at both ends by the reference TRBV2 and TRBJ1-6 genes, gives the full variable domain EPEVTQTPSHQVTQMGQEVILRCVPISNHLYFYWYRQILGQKVEFLVSFYNNEISEKSEIFDDQFSVERPDGSNFTLKIRSTKLEDSAMYFCASSGGNWGNSPLHFGNGTRLTVT.